Listed below are T cell receptor beta chains from one sample, sequenced in a study of identical twins. TCRdb reprocessed the 5' RACE reads with MiXCR, giving one entry per CDR3 protein. Of 400,000 to 500,000 distinct CDR3 sequences in the sample, roughly 18% were seen once. Sequencing used naive T cells sorted from blood. These receptor sequences come from a man between 45 and 60 years old in good health. Both conserved end residues are part of each CDR3. Fields, in order: CDR3 protein, CDR3 DNA, V gene, D gene, clone size, J gene. D genes are given only for firm matches. Size values are once, few and many counts, or a class for expanded clones, and some rows have none.

CDR3aa: CASSLPNMGTEAFF; CDR3nt: TGTGCCAGTAGTCTGCCCAACATGGGCACTGAAGCTTTCTTT; v_gene: TRBV19; d_gene: -; abundance: many; j_gene: TRBJ1-1
CDR3aa: CSATFWDRGYEQYF; CDR3nt: TGCAGTGCCACATTCTGGGACAGGGGCTACGAGCAGTACTTC; v_gene: TRBV20-1; d_gene: TRBD1; abundance: few; j_gene: TRBJ2-7
CDR3aa: CASSQDQGSHTGELFF; CDR3nt: TGCGCCAGCAGCCAAGATCAAGGGTCCCACACCGGGGAGCTGTTTTTT; v_gene: TRBV4-1; d_gene: -; abundance: -; j_gene: TRBJ2-2
CDR3aa: CASSPRTGRTEAFF; CDR3nt: TGTGCCAGCAGCCCAAGGACAGGGAGGACTGAAGCTTTCTTT; v_gene: TRBV7-2; d_gene: TRBD1; abundance: -; j_gene: TRBJ1-1
CDR3aa: CASSLEAGPYSPLHF; CDR3nt: TGCGCCAGCAGCTTGGAGGCAGGGCCGTACTCACCCCTCCACTTT; v_gene: TRBV5-1; d_gene: -; abundance: many; j_gene: TRBJ1-6
CDR3aa: CASSGASASYNEQFF; CDR3nt: TGTGCCAGCAGCGGCGCTAGCGCGTCCTACAATGAGCAGTTCTTC; v_gene: TRBV9; d_gene: -; abundance: -; j_gene: TRBJ2-1
CDR3aa: CASSPSTREQYF; CDR3nt: TGTGCCAGCAGTCCCTCGACTCGAGAGCAGTACTTC; v_gene: TRBV6-2/TRBV6-3; d_gene: -; abundance: few; j_gene: TRBJ2-7
CDR3aa: CATTREGDGYTF; CDR3nt: TGTGCCACCACCCGGGAGGGAGATGGCTACACCTTC; v_gene: TRBV24-1; d_gene: -; abundance: many; j_gene: TRBJ1-2
CDR3aa: CASSLLGSGRTDTQYF; CDR3nt: TGTGCCAGCAGTCTGCTGGGGAGCGGGAGAACAGATACGCAGTATTTT; v_gene: TRBV6-2/TRBV6-3; d_gene: TRBD2; abundance: -; j_gene: TRBJ2-3
CDR3aa: CASSFYEVTDTQYF; CDR3nt: TGCGCCAGCAGCTTTTACGAGGTCACAGATACGCAGTATTTT; v_gene: TRBV5-1; d_gene: -; abundance: many; j_gene: TRBJ2-3
CDR3aa: CASSSSGDTGELFF; CDR3nt: TGCGCCAGCAGCTCATCAGGGGACACCGGGGAGCTGTTTTTT; v_gene: TRBV5-1; d_gene: -; abundance: many; j_gene: TRBJ2-2
CDR3aa: CASSQQGARETQYF; CDR3nt: TGTGCCAGCAGTCAACAGGGGGCGAGGGAGACCCAGTACTTC; v_gene: TRBV6-2/TRBV6-3; d_gene: TRBD1; abundance: -; j_gene: TRBJ2-5
CDR3aa: CASSMGADTQYF; CDR3nt: TGTGCCAGCAGCATGGGCGCGGATACGCAGTATTTT; v_gene: TRBV2; d_gene: -; abundance: -; j_gene: TRBJ2-3
CDR3aa: CASRKAQGVLVDTEAFF; CDR3nt: TGTGCCAGCAGAAAGGCTCAGGGAGTACTCGTCGACACTGAAGCTTTCTTT; v_gene: TRBV6-1; d_gene: -; abundance: -; j_gene: TRBJ1-1
CDR3aa: CASSQDRVRRAYEQYF; CDR3nt: TGCGCCAGCAGCCAAGATCGAGTGCGACGGGCCTACGAGCAGTACTTC; v_gene: TRBV4-3; d_gene: -; abundance: -; j_gene: TRBJ2-7
CDR3aa: CASSIFGGGVSPRGTYEQYF; CDR3nt: TGTGCCAGCAGCATTTTTGGGGGCGGAGTATCCCCCCGCGGGACCTACGAGCAGTACTTC; v_gene: TRBV11-2; d_gene: -; abundance: -; j_gene: TRBJ2-7
CDR3aa: CSALDVLNYGYTF; CDR3nt: TGCAGTGCCCTGGACGTACTGAACTATGGCTACACCTTC; v_gene: TRBV20-1; d_gene: -; abundance: -; j_gene: TRBJ1-2
CDR3aa: CASSPQSWGIYEQYF; CDR3nt: TGTGCCAGCAGCCCCCAATCGTGGGGCATCTACGAGCAGTACTTC; v_gene: TRBV5-5; d_gene: -; abundance: -; j_gene: TRBJ2-7
CDR3aa: CAISESGGGSYNEQFF; CDR3nt: TGTGCCATCAGTGAGAGCGGCGGGGGGTCCTACAATGAGCAGTTCTTC; v_gene: TRBV10-3; d_gene: TRBD2; abundance: -; j_gene: TRBJ2-1
CDR3aa: CASSPGQGAIGSYEQYF; CDR3nt: TGTGCCAGCAGCCCGGGACAGGGGGCAATTGGCTCCTACGAGCAGTACTTC; v_gene: TRBV7-9; d_gene: TRBD1; abundance: -; j_gene: TRBJ2-7
CDR3aa: CASSWSEETQYF; CDR3nt: TGCGCCAGCAGCTGGTCGGAGGAGACCCAGTACTTC; v_gene: TRBV5-1; d_gene: -; abundance: -; j_gene: TRBJ2-5
CDR3aa: CASSNSGRRNEQFF; CDR3nt: TGTGCCAGCAGCAATAGCGGGAGGAGGAATGAGCAGTTCTTC; v_gene: TRBV11-2; d_gene: TRBD2; abundance: -; j_gene: TRBJ2-1
CDR3aa: CASSQEGGVAGGRTYNEQFF; CDR3nt: TGCGCCAGCAGCCAAGAAGGGGGTGTAGCGGGGGGGAGAACCTACAATGAGCAGTTCTTC; v_gene: TRBV4-3; d_gene: TRBD2; abundance: -; j_gene: TRBJ2-1
CDR3aa: CATQRSYRDGNTIYF; CDR3nt: TGTGCCACCCAAAGAAGCTACAGGGATGGAAACACCATATATTTT; v_gene: TRBV10-3; d_gene: -; abundance: many; j_gene: TRBJ1-3